This section outlines one T cell receptor (beta chain) sequence together with its context. The antigen remains undetermined. This sample includes further DNA sequences coding for the same CDR3. This sample stems from a study of shared clonotypes between healthy human individuals. About the study: Three men and two women, aged 18 to 49, were donors.

Naive CD8 cells lacked CD45RO, underwent positive selection for CCR7 and left out terminally differentiated effector memory CD45RA+ cells. Study-wide results and caveats: When compared with the clonotypes that were shared by all four sorted-subset donors, the non-shared clonotypes turned out to have lower generation probabilities. Naive subsets typically showed greater estimated richness than memory subsets. Sampling included only blood; tissue repertoires likely differ.

Method: immunoSEQ multiplex PCR; TCRdb's copy keeps in-frame clones and lacks some. The table lists about 580,000 clones, 95% to 98% of them singletons, with roughly 0.29% in the top ten. Germline V CDR1 and CDR2: MNHEY, SVGAGI. The CDR3 is 14 residues long. Trimming pared 0 bases from V and 2 bases from J, leaving 7 bases between. V gene TRBV6-5 combines with J gene TRBJ1-1, with TRBD1 as a possible D gene (6 bases). The receptor was isolated from a young man in good health. The material sequenced was naive CD8+ T cells sorted from blood. In nucleotides, the CDR3 is TGTGCCAGCAGTTACTCGACAGGAAACACTGAAGCTTTCTTT. Translated, it gives CASSYSTGNTEAFF.